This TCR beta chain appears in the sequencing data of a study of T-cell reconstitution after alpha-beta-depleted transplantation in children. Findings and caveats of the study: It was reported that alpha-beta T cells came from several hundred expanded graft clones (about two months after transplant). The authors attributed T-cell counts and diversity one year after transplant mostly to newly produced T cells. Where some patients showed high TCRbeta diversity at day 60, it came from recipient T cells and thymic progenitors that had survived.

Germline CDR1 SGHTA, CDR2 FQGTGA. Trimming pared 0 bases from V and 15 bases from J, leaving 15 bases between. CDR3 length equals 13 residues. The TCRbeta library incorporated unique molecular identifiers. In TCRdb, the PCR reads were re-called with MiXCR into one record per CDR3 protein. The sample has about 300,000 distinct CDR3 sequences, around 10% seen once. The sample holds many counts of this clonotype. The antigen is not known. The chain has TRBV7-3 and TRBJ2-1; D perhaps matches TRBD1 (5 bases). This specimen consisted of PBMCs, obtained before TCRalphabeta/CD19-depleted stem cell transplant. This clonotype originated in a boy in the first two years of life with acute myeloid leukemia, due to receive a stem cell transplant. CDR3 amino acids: CASSLTPLAGLFF. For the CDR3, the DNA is TGTGCCAGCAGCTTAACCCCGTTAGCAGGGTTGTTCTTC.